This T cell receptor beta chain stems from a study of blood T cell repertoires in COVID-19. Study as a whole: Italy, Spain and the United States were the sources of the convalescent and acute COVID-19 samples.

Authors' data handling: Nucleated cell counts were estimated from reference gene primer amplification. The repertoire was sequenced with immunoSEQ multiplex PCR; TCRdb's copy has only in-frame clones and lacks some. V and J calls and clone size are copied from that table; D and trimming were computed from the DNA. Of 250,000 to 350,000 clones listed, around 90% are singletons. Trimming removed 10 bases from V and 1 base from J, with 21 bases in between. Germline V gene sequence: CDR1 MDHEN, CDR2 SYDVKM. This CDR3 region has 16 residues. The rearrangement uses TRBV28 and TRBJ2-3, with D possibly being TRBD2 (6 bases). The source material was peripheral blood. This TCR was sampled from a man between 18 and 29 years old with active or convalescent COVID-19. The CDR3 DNA is TGTGCCACCTCCGGGCGCGGGCGGGACGGCACAGATACGCAGTATTTT. Amino acid sequence: CATSGRGRDGTDTQYF. Full variable domain (rest looked up from reference TRBV28 and TRBJ2-3): DVKVTQSSRYLVKRTGEKVFLECVQDMDHENMFWYRQDPGLGLRLIYFSYDVKMKEKGDIPEGYSVSREKKERFSLILESASTNQTSMYLCATSGRGRDGTDTQYFGPGTRLTVL.